Below, 15 T cell receptor beta chains from the same sample are listed, as sequenced in a study of cytomegalovirus exposure and HLA in healthy donors. It was with 60 Vbeta and 13 Jbeta primers that the PCR ran. Clones were sequenced by immunoSEQ multiplex PCR, and TCRdb holds only the in-frame ones, with some missing. The sample yields some 150,000 clones, 82% seen once. The sequencing input was PBMCs. The receptors here all came from a woman aged 45 to 65 in good health and CMV-seropositive.

The genes are TRBV7-9 and TRBJ1-4; the D gene is possibly TRBD1 (5 bases). Germline CDR1 and CDR2: SEHNR and FQNEAQ (reference sequence). There are 15 residues in the CDR3. The V and J ends lost 5 bases and 4 bases respectively, with 14 bases between them. Here the CDR3 DNA reads TGTGCCAGCAGCCGAGGAGGGACCTTTAATGAAAAACTGTTTTTT. Protein: CASSRGGTFNEKLFF.

V is TRBV19 and J is TRBJ2-7, with 9 bases matching TRBD1. J gave up 3 bases and V 3 bases, and 9 bases lay outside the gene matches. Per the germline V gene, CDR1 is LNHDA and CDR2 is SQIVND (reference sequence). The CDR3 sequence is 16 residues long. In DNA form, the CDR3 reads TGTGCCAGTAGTATCTCGGGACAGGGATCCTACTACGAGCAGTACTTC. This codes for CASSISGQGSYYEQYF.

This clone was seen a single time. V is TRBV11-2 and J is TRBJ2-7, with 11 nucleotides matching TRBD1. Germline V gives CDR1 SGHAT, CDR2 FQNNGV. The CDR3 loop spans 15 amino acids. V shed 4 bases and J 6 bases; nucleotides not matched to a gene: 8. CDR3 amino acids: CASSSHGTGGREQYF. CDR3 nucleotide sequence: TGTGCCAGCAGCTCCCACGGGACAGGGGGACGCGAGCAGTACTTC.

This sequence joins TRBV19 and TRBJ2-7; tentative D call: TRBD2 (5 bases). The germline gives CDR1 LNHDA, CDR2 SQIVND (reference sequence). Between the trimmed V and J ends, which lost 6 bases and 3 bases, there was a span of 15 bases. The CDR3 runs to 14 residues. The CDR3 DNA sequence: TGTGCCAGTAGCCCGTTCCGGGGTAACTACGAGCAGTACTTC. It is translated as CASSPFRGNYEQYF.

The chain couples TRBV2 to TRBJ2-6; 8 bases match TRBD1. CDR3 size: 16 residues. V lost 6 bases to trimming and J lost 4 bases; unmatched junction nucleotides: 8. Germline CDR1 and CDR2: SNHLY and FYNNEI. In DNA form, the CDR3 reads TGTGCCAGCAGGGCCGGACAGGGATCGGGGGCCAACGTCCTGACTTTC. The encoded protein is CASRAGQGSGANVLTF.

This sequence joins TRBV15 and TRBJ2-1; 13 positions match TRBD2. V shed 3 bases, J shed 8 bases, and the junction held 10 bases outside the gene matches. This CDR3 has 17 residues. Per the germline V gene, CDR1 is LNHNV and CDR2 is YYDKDF (reference sequence). CDR3 loop: CATSSPELAGGLDEQFF. For the CDR3, the DNA is TGTGCCACCAGCAGCCCGGAACTAGCGGGGGGGTTGGATGAGCAGTTCTTC.

This clone came up once. V usage is TRBV6-5 and J usage is TRBJ1-6; the D gene is possibly TRBD1 (6 bases). This CDR3 region has 15 residues. Germline CDR1 reads MNHEY; CDR2 reads SVGAGI. The ends were cut back, 6 bases at V and 8 bases at J, with 17 bases in the middle. CDR3 in amino acids: CASSRNSKGDSPLHF. The CDR3 DNA is TGTGCCAGCAGCCGTAATAGTAAGGGGGATTCACCCCTCCACTTT.

The chain has TRBV5-1 and TRBJ1-5; no definite D call. V was clipped by 0 bases and J by 2 bases, with 15 bases between them. The CDR3 has 17 amino acids. CDR1 SGHRS and CDR2 YFSETQ come from the germline V gene. The CDR3 loop is CASSLGARDSGNQPQHF. The CDR3 region has the DNA TGCGCCAGCAGCTTGGGGGCCCGAGATTCCGGCAATCAGCCCCAGCATTTT.

This chain joins TRBV6-5 and TRBJ1-1, with TRBD1 as a possible D gene (5 bases). Trimming stripped 10 bases from V and 6 bases from J, with 21 bases between. Germline loops: CDR1 MNHEY, CDR2 SVGAGI. The CDR3 is 14 residues long. CDR3: CATYMEGRLSEAFF. For the CDR3, the DNA is TGTGCCACGTATATGGAGGGGCGATTGTCTGAAGCTTTCTTT.

This chain joins TRBV5-1 and TRBJ1-6; the D gene is possibly TRBD1 (5 bases). The germline CDR1 and CDR2 sequences are SGHRS and YFSETQ. The CDR3 length is 14 residues. Trimming shortened V by 4 bases and J by 9 bases, and 14 bases separated the two germline ends. CDR3 loop: CASSLRREGSPLHF. The CDR3 DNA sequence: TGCGCCAGCAGCCTCCGCAGGGAGGGTTCACCCCTCCACTTT.

The chain recombines TRBV5-6 with TRBJ1-5, with D maybe TRBD1 (5 bases). The germline gives CDR1 SGHDT, CDR2 YYEEEE. This CDR3 is 12 amino acids long. Trimming left V 0 bases short and J 13 bases short, with 11 bases between. In DNA, the CDR3 is TGTGCCAGCAGCTTGGGGGACGGAGGGCAGCATTTT. As protein: CASSLGDGGQHF.

Here the CDR3 DNA reads TGTGCCAGCAGTATGACAGCGGGGGCCTATGGCTACACCTTC. It yields the protein CASSMTAGAYGYTF. The V and J genes are TRBV6-1 and TRBJ1-2; D might be TRBD1 (6 bases). The length of the CDR3 is 14 residues. V dropped 5 bases and J dropped 4 bases, with 14 bases sitting between them. Germline loops: CDR1 MNHNS, CDR2 SASEGT.

V is TRBV5-4 and J is TRBJ2-2; D remains ambiguous. Germline V gene sequence: CDR1 SGHNT, CDR2 YYREEE (reference sequence). The CDR3 runs to 13 residues. Trimming cost V 4 bases and J 8 bases, with 12 bases left between them. In DNA, the CDR3 is TGTGCCAGCAGCCCGTTCTTCGGTGGGGAGCTGTTTTTT. Translating it yields CASSPFFGGELFF.

The chain carries TRBV19 and TRBJ2-2, with D maybe TRBD1 (6 bases). This CDR3 spans 16 amino acids. The V and J ends lost 2 bases and 2 bases respectively, with 12 bases between them. CDR1 and CDR2 from the germline V gene are LNHDA and SQIVND (reference sequence). The CDR3 loop reads CASSITGPTNTGELFF. The CDR3 coding sequence is TGTGCCAGTAGTATAACAGGGCCGACAAACACCGGGGAGCTGTTTTTT.

This clone has only a few counts. The chain joins TRBV28 to TRBJ2-3; a weak D match, TRBD2 (6 bases). Deletions cut 6 bases from V and 2 bases from J, with 18 bases between. From germline, CDR1 is MDHEN and CDR2 SYDVKM. The CDR3 runs to 16 residues. The CDR3 region is CASSPSGVAYTDTQYF. For the CDR3, the DNA is TGTGCCAGCAGCCCCTCGGGGGTGGCTTACACAGATACGCAGTATTTT. The full variable domain, completed using reference TRBV28 and TRBJ2-3, is DVKVTQSSRYLVKRTGEKVFLECVQDMDHENMFWYRQDPGLGLRLIYFSYDVKMKEKGDIPEGYSVSREKKERFSLILESASTNQTSMYLCASSPSGVAYTDTQYFGPGTRLTVL.